Listed here is a single T cell receptor (beta chain). Repertoires were generated with immunoSEQ multiplex PCR, while TCRdb's copy carries only in-frame clones and drops some. Of about 220,000 clones listed, roughly 80% are singletons. CDR1 is KGHSH and CDR2 is LQKENI in the germline V gene. V gave up 4 bases and J gave up 1 base; unmatched junction bases: 6. There are 15 residues in the CDR3. The sample originates from a study of blood T cell repertoires in COVID-19. Across the whole study: Sources were T cells, B-cell-depleted T cells, or PBMCs; the material itself was cDNA or gDNA.

The rearrangement joins TRBV18 to TRBJ2-7, with 8 bases matching TRBD1. The sequenced sample was peripheral blood. The sequence was collected from a woman in her 70s with COVID-19, enrolled during active disease. CDR3 sequence (DNA): TGTGCCAGCTCACTTTCCGGGACAGGTTCCTACGAGCAGTACTTC. Translation gives CASSLSGTGSYEQYF.